One and the same sample provided the 3 T cell receptor beta chains below, sequenced in a study of shared clonotypes between healthy human individuals. CD8 cells classed as naive were CD45RO-negative and positively selected for CCR7, excluding terminally differentiated effector memory CD45RA+ cells. Method: immunoSEQ multiplex PCR; TCRdb's copy keeps in-frame clones and lacks some. The repertoire has around 550,000 clones, about 95% of them found once; the top ten carry 0.11%. The sequenced sample consisted of naive CD8+ T cells sorted from blood. Every receptor here comes from a woman in her 30s in good health.

V is TRBV11-2 and J is TRBJ1-4, with D unclear. The CDR3 runs to 15 residues. The germline V gene has CDR1 SGHAT and CDR2 FQNNGV. V lost 5 bases, J lost 7 bases, and 17 bases lay in between. For the CDR3, the DNA is TGTGCCAGCAGCGACCTGGACGGCGGGCGTGAAAAACTGTTTTTT. Its protein product is CASSDLDGGREKLFF.

The V gene is TRBV27, the J gene TRBJ1-2; D is ambiguous. V lost 2 bases to trimming and J lost 3 bases, with 10 bases between them. CDR1 is MNHEY and CDR2 is SMNVEV in the germline V gene (reference sequence). The CDR3 is 14 residues long. CDR3 nucleotide sequence: TGTGCCAGCAGTTTAAGTCGACGCCACTATGGCTACACCTTC. Protein product: CASSLSRRHYGYTF.

This chain uses TRBV7-9 with TRBJ2-2; 9 nucleotides match TRBD2. The germline V gene has CDR1 SEHNR and CDR2 FQNEAQ (reference sequence). V lost 5 bases to trimming and J lost 4 bases; unmatched junction nucleotides: 11. This CDR3 is built from 17 residues. The CDR3 spells CASSLTSGPRGTGELFF. The CDR3 DNA is TGTGCCAGCAGCCTCACTAGCGGGCCCAGGGGCACCGGGGAGCTGTTTTTT.